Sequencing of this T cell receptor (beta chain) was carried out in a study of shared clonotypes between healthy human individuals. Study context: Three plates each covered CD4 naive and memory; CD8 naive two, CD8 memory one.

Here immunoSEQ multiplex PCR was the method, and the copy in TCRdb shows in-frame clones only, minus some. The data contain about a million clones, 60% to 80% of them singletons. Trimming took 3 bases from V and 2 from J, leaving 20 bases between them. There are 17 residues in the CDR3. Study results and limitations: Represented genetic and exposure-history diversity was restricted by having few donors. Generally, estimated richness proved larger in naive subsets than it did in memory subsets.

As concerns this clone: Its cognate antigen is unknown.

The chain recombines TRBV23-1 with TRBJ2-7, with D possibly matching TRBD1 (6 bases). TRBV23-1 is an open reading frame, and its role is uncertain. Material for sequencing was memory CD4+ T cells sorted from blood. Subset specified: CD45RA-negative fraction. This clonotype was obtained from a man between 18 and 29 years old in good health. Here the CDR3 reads CASSQQPGHGCPYEQYF. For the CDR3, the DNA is TGCGCCAGCAGTCAGCAACCGGGACACGGTTGCCCCTACGAGCAGTACTTC.